The 19 T cell receptor beta chains given below trace back to one sample, sequenced in a study of control samples from healthy donors and cancer patients. TCRdb's table, derived via immunoSEQ multiplex PCR, lists solely in-frame clones and lacks some. Of around 250,000 clones listed, approximately 80% are singletons. Specimen: PBMCs. These receptors came from a woman in her fifties or sixties with lung cancer.

The V and J genes are TRBV5-1 and TRBJ2-3, with D perhaps TRBD1 (5 bases). This CDR3 has 14 residues. Trimming stripped 7 bases from V and 2 bases from J, with 14 bases between. CDR1 SGHRS and CDR2 YFSETQ come from the germline V gene. CDR3 region: CASSGLRATDTQYF. The CDR3 DNA reads TGCGCCAGCTCCGGCCTCAGGGCCACAGATACGCAGTATTTT.

The rearrangement links TRBV6-5 to TRBJ1-1; D might be TRBD1 (6 bases). Deletions cut 8 bases from V and 5 bases from J, with 18 bases between. Germline V gene sequence: CDR1 MNHEY, CDR2 SVGAGI. This CDR3 spans 14 amino acids. CDR3 in amino acids: CASVLQGSGTEAFF. The CDR3 nucleotides are TGTGCCAGCGTATTACAGGGAAGCGGAACTGAAGCTTTCTTT.

CDR3 in amino acids: CASRAQSSLNQPQHF. For the CDR3, the DNA is TGTGCCAGCAGAGCACAGAGTTCCCTCAATCAGCCCCAGCATTTT. The rearrangement links TRBV28 to TRBJ1-5; D unclear. CDR1 and CDR2 from the germline V gene are MDHEN and SYDVKM. Trimming shortened V by 6 bases and J by 3 bases, and 15 bases separated the two germline ends. The CDR3 length is 15 residues.

Comments on this clone: The junction departs from the called germline gene at one end, perhaps through a read error. This chain links TRBV7-7 with TRBJ1-1; D uncertain. CDR1 SSHAT and CDR2 FNYEAQ come from the germline V gene (reference sequence). The CDR3 totals 13 residues. This CDR3 is CASSTDVNTEAFF. CDR3 DNA: TGTGCTAGCAGCACGGACGTGAACACTGAAGCTTTCTTT.

The V and J genes are TRBV3-1 (or the pseudogene TRBV3-2) and TRBJ2-2; D gene uncertain. The CDR3 runs to 14 residues. V was clipped by 10 bases and J by 1 base, with 13 bases between them. Per germline, CDR1 LGHDT and CDR2 YNNKEL (reference sequence). The CDR3 DNA is TGTGCCACCGCTCGAATGCAGAACACCGGGGAGCTGTTTTTT. Its translation: CATARMQNTGELFF.

The table lists this clone with a few counts. J is TRBJ2-1 and V is TRBV6-2 or TRBV6-3, with unresolved D. CDR1 MNHEY and CDR2 SVGEGT come from the germline V gene. This CDR3 spans 12 amino acids. The V end was cut by 2 bases, the J end by 7 bases, with 6 bases between. Written as DNA, the CDR3 is TGTGCCAGCAGTTACGGAACGAATGAGCAGTTCTTC. Translating it yields CASSYGTNEQFF.

This clone was recorded once. This sequence joins TRBV5-1 and TRBJ2-5, with 10 bases lining up with TRBD2. The CDR3 is made up of 17 amino acids. CDR1 is SGHRS and CDR2 is YFSETQ in the germline V gene. J gave up 5 bases and V 0 bases, and 10 bases lay outside the gene matches. CDR3: CASSLVWTSGSAETQYF. The CDR3 DNA reads TGCGCCAGCAGCTTGGTTTGGACTAGCGGTAGTGCGGAGACCCAGTACTTC.

This sequence joins TRBV9 and TRBJ2-3, with TRBD2 identical over 7 bases. The ends lost 0 bases at V and 0 bases at J; junction bases unmatched: 13. This CDR3 region has 19 residues. Germline-derived CDR1 and CDR2 are SGDLS and YYNGEE. The CDR3 DNA reads TGTGCCAGCAGCGTAGGCGGTTTGACTAGCCCCCTTAGCACAGATACGCAGTATTTT. Its protein product is CASSVGGLTSPLSTDTQYF.

The V gene is TRBV6-5, the J gene TRBJ2-5; unclear D gene. V shed 11 bases and J shed 5 bases, with 24 bases lying between them. CDR3 length: 15 amino acids. The germline gives CDR1 MNHEY, CDR2 SVGAGI. CDR3 sequence (DNA): TGTGCCTCAAAACCCGTAGGATTACTAAGGGAGACCCAGTACTTC. The encoded protein is CASKPVGLLRETQYF.

The chain uses TRBV2 and TRBJ2-1; 14 bases align to TRBD2. This CDR3 spans 15 amino acids. The V segment lost 6 bases and the J segment 10 bases; nucleotides outside the gene matches: 8. CDR1 and CDR2 from the germline V gene are SNHLY and FYNNEI. The CDR3 spells CASRSTSGRGGEQFF. In DNA, the CDR3 is TGTGCCAGCAGGTCGACTAGCGGGAGGGGCGGAGAGCAGTTCTTC.

The chain couples TRBV27 to TRBJ2-7; 8 nucleotides line up with TRBD1. CDR1 is MNHEY and CDR2 is SMNVEV in the germline V gene (reference sequence). The junction had 10 bases not matched to a gene; V was cut back by 6 bases and J by 0 bases. The CDR3 consists of 16 residues. DNA for the CDR3: TGTGCCAGCAGCCGCCAACTACAGGGGGGCTCCTACGAGCAGTACTTC. Protein product: CASSRQLQGGSYEQYF.

This clone was observed a single time. V usage is TRBV28 and J usage is TRBJ1-1; D gene uncertain. The CDR3 length is 14 residues. Germline V gene lookup returns CDR1 MDHEN and CDR2 SYDVKM. With 2 bases removed from V and 4 bases from J, the gap between germline ends came to 11 bases. DNA for the CDR3: TGTGCCAGCAGTTTAAGCACCAGGACCACTGAAGCTTTCTTT. Protein sequence: CASSLSTRTTEAFF.

The chain combines TRBV15 with TRBJ2-5; weak D call: TRBD2 (5 bases). Germline V gene sequence: CDR1 LNHNV, CDR2 YYDKDF (reference sequence). The CDR3 spans 13 residues. Trimming stripped 4 bases from V and 7 bases from J, with 13 bases between. CDR3 region: CATSTPPGWTQYF. Written as DNA, the CDR3 is TGTGCCACCAGCACCCCGCCGGGGTGGACCCAGTACTTC.

This chain uses TRBV5-6 with TRBJ1-5, with 9 bases matching TRBD1. Germline assignment: CDR1 SGHDT and CDR2 YYEEEE. The junction had 10 bases not matched to a gene; V was cut back by 4 bases and J by 5 bases. The CDR3 runs 16 residues. The CDR3 DNA reads as TGTGCCAGCAGCGTTACGGGACAGGGTGGCGATCAGCCCCAGCATTTT. Its protein is CASSVTGQGGDQPQHF.

About this clone: Mismatch with germline at one junction end may stem from a read error. The V call is TRBV6-5, the J call TRBJ2-2, with 7 bases identical to TRBD2. From germline, CDR1 is MNHEY and CDR2 SVGAGI. The CDR3 is 14 amino acids. CDR3 loop: CASFRGVLTGGLFF. In DNA form, the CDR3 reads TGTGCCAGCTTCCGGGGGGTGCTCACCGGGGGGCTGTTTTTT.

This chain connects TRBV7-9 to TRBJ1-2; D not certain. There are 11 residues in the CDR3. Germline lookup yields CDR1 SEHNR and CDR2 FQNEAQ (reference sequence). The V gene lost 6 bases and the J gene lost 8 bases, with 10 bases spanning the gap. The CDR3 coding sequence is TGTGCCAGCAGTTTCGTTCAAGGCTACACCTTC. It is translated as CASSFVQGYTF.

J is TRBJ2-2 and V is TRBV19; 8 bases map to TRBD2. The trim removed 6 bases at V and 4 bases at J, leaving 7 bases unmatched. Germline CDR1 and CDR2: LNHDA and SQIVND (reference sequence). The CDR3 is made up of 15 amino acids. CDR3 in DNA: TGTGCCAGTAGATACGGACTAGCCAGCACCGGGGAGCTGTTTTTT. Amino acid sequence: CASRYGLASTGELFF.

The V and J genes are TRBV3-1 (or the pseudogene TRBV3-2) and TRBJ2-1; TRBD1 is a possible D gene (6 bases). CDR3 length: 15 amino acids. In germline, CDR1 is LGHDT, CDR2 YNNKEL (reference sequence). V dropped 0 bases and J dropped 2 bases, with 8 bases sitting between them. CDR3 in DNA: TGTGCCAGCAGCCAAGAGGGGACAACCTACAATGAGCAGTTCTTC. It translates to CASSQEGTTYNEQFF.

In this sample, this clone turned up a few times. The J gene is TRBJ2-5, the V gene TRBV2; no definite D call. Germline CDR1 and CDR2: SNHLY and FYNNEI. The length of the CDR3 is 13 residues. Trimming cost V 4 bases and J 5 bases, with 11 bases left between them. As DNA, the CDR3 is TGTGCCAGCAGTGTTGAAGGAACGGAGACCCAGTACTTC. Its translation is CASSVEGTETQYF.